The present T cell receptor (beta chain) was sequenced within a study of blood T cell repertoires in COVID-19. How the authors handled the data: The assay estimated nucleated cells by amplifying reference gene primers. Sequencing was performed with immunoSEQ multiplex PCR; in TCRdb, only in-frame clones are kept and a portion is missing. V and J calls plus clone size are reproduced from that table; the DNA served to infer D and trimming. This sample has hundreds of thousands of clones, with over 75% found just once. Cohorts were assigned according to the clinical history that participants reported. Looked up from germline, CDR1 is GTSNPN and CDR2 is SVGIG (reference sequence). The CDR3 covers 13 residues. V lost 2 bases and J lost 3, with 10 bases in between.

The sequence was collected from a woman between 45 and 60 years old with acute COVID-19. Sequenced: PBMCs or T cells enriched from blood (not recorded which). The chain carries TRBV30 and TRBJ2-5; the D gene is possibly TRBD1 (6 bases). The CDR3 coding sequence is TGTGCCTGGAGTAGGGGGAGAAAAGAGACCCAGTACTTC. This codes for CAWSRGRKETQYF. Full variable domain (missing parts from reference TRBV30 and TRBJ2-5): SQTIHQWPATLVQPVGSPLSLECTVEGTSNPNLYWYRQAAGRGLQLLFYSVGIGQISSEVPQNLSASRPQDRQFILSSKKLLLSDSGFYLCAWSRGRKETQYFGPGTRLLVL.